This TCR beta chain was retrieved from a study of cytomegalovirus exposure and HLA in healthy donors. CDR1 and CDR2 (germline): SGHDT, YYEEEE. V gave up 4 bases and J gave up 3 bases; unmatched junction bases: 9. The CDR3 length is 18 residues. With 60 Vbeta and 13 Jbeta primers, the PCR was carried out. Clones were sequenced by immunoSEQ multiplex PCR, and TCRdb holds only the in-frame ones, with some missing. The sample shows some 200,000 clones, over 9.5% of them seen only once. Study findings and constraints: In a later analysis, TCR beta V- and J-gene trimming was associated with a missense DCLRE1C variant. HLA alleles were associated with 17,000 or so TCR beta sequences in a later analysis at 0.05 false discovery rate.

Points on this clone: What it recognizes is unknown.

The chain links TRBV5-6 to TRBJ2-3, with 15 positions matching TRBD2. Material for sequencing was PBMCs. The TCR sequence derives from a man in his fifties in good health and CMV-seropositive. CDR3 DNA: TGTGCCAGCAGCCCCCCTGGACTAGCGGGGGGGCCAACAGATACGCAGTATTTT. This encodes CASSPPGLAGGPTDTQYF.